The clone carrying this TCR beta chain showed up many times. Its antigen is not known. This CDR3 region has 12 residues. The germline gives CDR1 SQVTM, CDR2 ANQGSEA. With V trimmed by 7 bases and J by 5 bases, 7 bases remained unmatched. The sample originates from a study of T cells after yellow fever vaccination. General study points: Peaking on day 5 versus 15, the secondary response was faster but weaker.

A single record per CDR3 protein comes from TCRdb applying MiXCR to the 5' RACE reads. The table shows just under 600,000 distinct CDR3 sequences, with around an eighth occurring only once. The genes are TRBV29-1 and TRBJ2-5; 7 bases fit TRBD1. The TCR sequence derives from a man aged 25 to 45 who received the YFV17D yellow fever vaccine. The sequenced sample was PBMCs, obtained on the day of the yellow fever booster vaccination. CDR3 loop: CSAAGGQETQYF. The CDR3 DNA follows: TGCAGCGCCGCTGGGGGACAGGAGACCCAGTACTTC.